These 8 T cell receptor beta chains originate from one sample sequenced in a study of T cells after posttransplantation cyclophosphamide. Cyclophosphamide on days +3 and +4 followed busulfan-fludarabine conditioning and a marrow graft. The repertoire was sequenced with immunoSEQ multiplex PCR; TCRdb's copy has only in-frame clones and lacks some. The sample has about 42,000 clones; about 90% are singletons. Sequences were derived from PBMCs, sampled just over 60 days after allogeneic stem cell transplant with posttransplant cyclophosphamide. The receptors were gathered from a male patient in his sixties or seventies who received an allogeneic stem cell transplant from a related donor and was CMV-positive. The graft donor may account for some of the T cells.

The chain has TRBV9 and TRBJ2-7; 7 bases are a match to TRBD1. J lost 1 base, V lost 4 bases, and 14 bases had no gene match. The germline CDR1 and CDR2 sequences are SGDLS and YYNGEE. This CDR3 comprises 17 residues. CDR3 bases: TGTGCCAGCAGCCCCCGGGACAGATTAATACCATCCTACGAGCAGTACTTC. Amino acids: CASSPRDRLIPSYEQYF.

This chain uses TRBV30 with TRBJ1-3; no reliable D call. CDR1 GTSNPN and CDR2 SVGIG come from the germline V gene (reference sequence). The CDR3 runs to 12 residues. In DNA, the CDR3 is TGTGCTGAAGGAGGTTCTGGAAACACCATATATTTT. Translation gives CAEGGSGNTIYF.

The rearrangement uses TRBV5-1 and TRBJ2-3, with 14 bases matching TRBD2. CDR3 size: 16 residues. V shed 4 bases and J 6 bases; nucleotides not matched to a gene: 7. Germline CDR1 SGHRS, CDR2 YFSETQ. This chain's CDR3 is CASSPGTSGGPDTQYF. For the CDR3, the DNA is TGCGCCAGCAGCCCCGGGACTAGCGGGGGTCCCGATACGCAGTATTTT.

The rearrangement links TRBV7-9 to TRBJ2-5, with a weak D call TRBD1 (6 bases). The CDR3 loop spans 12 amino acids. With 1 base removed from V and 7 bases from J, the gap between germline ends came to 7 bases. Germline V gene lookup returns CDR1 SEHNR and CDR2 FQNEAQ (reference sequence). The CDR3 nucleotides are TGTGCCAGCAGCTTAGGAGGGGGGACCCAGTACTTC. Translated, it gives CASSLGGGTQYF.

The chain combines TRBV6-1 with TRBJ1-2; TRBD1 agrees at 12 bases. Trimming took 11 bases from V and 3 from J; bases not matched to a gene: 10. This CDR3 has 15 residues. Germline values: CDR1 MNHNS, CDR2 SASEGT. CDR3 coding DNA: TGTGCCGGAGGGACAGGGGGCAAAGGGGACTATGGCTACACCTTC. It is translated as CAGGTGGKGDYGYTF.

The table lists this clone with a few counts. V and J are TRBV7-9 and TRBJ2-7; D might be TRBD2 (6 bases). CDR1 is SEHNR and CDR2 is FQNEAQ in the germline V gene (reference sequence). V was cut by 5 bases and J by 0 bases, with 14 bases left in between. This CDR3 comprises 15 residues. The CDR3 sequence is CASSVGTPPSYEQYF. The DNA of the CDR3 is TGTGCCAGCAGCGTCGGGACTCCTCCCTCCTACGAGCAGTACTTC.

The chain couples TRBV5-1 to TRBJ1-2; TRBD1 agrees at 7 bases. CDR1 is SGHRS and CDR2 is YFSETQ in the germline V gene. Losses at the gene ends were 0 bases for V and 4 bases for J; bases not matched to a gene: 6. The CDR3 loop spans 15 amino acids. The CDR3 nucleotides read TGCGCCAGCAGCTTGGCCTGGGGACAGCCCTATGGCTACACCTTC. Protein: CASSLAWGQPYGYTF.

Here the CDR3 DNA reads TGTGCCATCAGTGAGCCCCCGGGGCGGGGGGTGCACACCGGGGAGCTGTTTTTT. Amino acid sequence: CAISEPPGRGVHTGELFF. This chain joins TRBV10-3 and TRBJ2-2, with 8 bases identical to TRBD2. This CDR3 comprises 18 residues. Germline V lookup: CDR1 ENHRY, CDR2 SYGVKD. The J segment lost 3 bases and the V segment lost 2 bases, leaving 11 bases of the junction unmatched.